A selection of T cell receptor beta chains follows, all from one sample in a study of cytomegalovirus exposure and HLA in healthy donors. Profiled with immunoSEQ multiplex PCR; TCRdb holds only in-frame clones, not every one. The profile shows 150,000 to 200,000 clones, 82% of them singletons. The material sequenced was PBMCs. Receptors originate from a girl aged 10 to 17 in good health and CMV-seropositive. Each CDR3 is given with its conserved first and last residue. A D gene is named only where the DNA matches it firmly. Not every row has a clone size; where given, it reads once, few, many or a size class.

clone_size: .
j_call: TRBJ2-1
v_call: TRBV27
d_call: TRBD1
cdr3_nt: TGTGCCAGCAGTTCGGGACAGGGCTCCTACAATGAGCAGTTCTTC
cdr3_aa: CASSSGQGSYNEQFF

clone_size: .
j_call: TRBJ1-4
v_call: TRBV5-1
d_call: TRBD1
cdr3_nt: TGCGCCAGCAGCTTGGAGGACAGGGGGCTTTCGGAACTGTTTTTT
cdr3_aa: CASSLEDRGLSELFF

clone_size: .
j_call: TRBJ1-5
v_call: TRBV28
d_call: .
cdr3_nt: TGTGCCAGCAGCCGTCGTTGGGCCAATCAGCCCCAGCATTTT
cdr3_aa: CASSRRWANQPQHF

clone_size: .
j_call: TRBJ2-1
v_call: TRBV7-3
d_call: TRBD2
cdr3_nt: TGTGCCAGCAGCTTAGAGCAGCCAGCGGGGGCCTGGAATGAGCAGTTCTTC
cdr3_aa: CASSLEQPAGAWNEQFF

clone_size: .
j_call: TRBJ1-2
v_call: TRBV7-2
d_call: .
cdr3_nt: TGTGCCAGCAGCTCAGACGTGACAGACTATGGCTACACCTTC
cdr3_aa: CASSSDVTDYGYTF

clone_size: .
j_call: TRBJ2-7
v_call: TRBV4-3
d_call: TRBD1
cdr3_nt: TGCGCCAGCAGTCTAGACCCGGGCTCTGGGGCAGGGGGTAGCTACGAGCAGTACTTC
cdr3_aa: CASSLDPGSGAGGSYEQYF

clone_size: .
j_call: TRBJ2-5
v_call: TRBV28
d_call: .
cdr3_nt: TGTGCCAGCAGTGTACTGATTAGCGGAGTACAAGAGACCCAGTACTTC
cdr3_aa: CASSVLISGVQETQYF

clone_size: .
j_call: TRBJ1-2
v_call: TRBV19
d_call: .
cdr3_nt: TGTGCCAGTACGAGTTTTGGGACATCCAATGGCTACACCTTC
cdr3_aa: CASTSFGTSNGYTF

clone_size: .
j_call: TRBJ2-1
v_call: TRBV10-3
d_call: TRBD2
cdr3_nt: TGTGCCATCGAGGGGCGGGGGGGAAGGAATGAGCAGTTCTTC
cdr3_aa: CAIEGRGGRNEQFF

clone_size: .
j_call: TRBJ2-5
v_call: TRBV6-6
d_call: TRBD2
cdr3_nt: TGTGCCAGCAGTCGCCGACTAGCGGGAGACGGTGAGACCCAGTACTTC
cdr3_aa: CASSRRLAGDGETQYF

clone_size: .
j_call: TRBJ1-3
v_call: TRBV18
d_call: .
cdr3_nt: TGTGCCAGCTCACCACAGAAAGCCGACTCTGGAAACACCATATATTTT
cdr3_aa: CASSPQKADSGNTIYF

clone_size: .
j_call: TRBJ2-4
v_call: TRBV5-1
d_call: TRBD1
cdr3_nt: TGCGCCAGCAGCTCAGAGCTTCCGGGACAGGGGGAGATTCAGTACTTC
cdr3_aa: CASSSELPGQGEIQYF

clone_size: .
j_call: TRBJ2-7
v_call: TRBV10-1
d_call: TRBD2
cdr3_nt: TGCGCCAGCAGTGATTTCCCTTCGGAGCGGGAGAAAGAGCAGTACTTC
cdr3_aa: CASSDFPSEREKEQYF

clone_size: .
j_call: TRBJ2-1
v_call: TRBV28
d_call: TRBD2
cdr3_nt: TGTGCCAGCAGTAGTCGGGGGGGGGCTGGCTACAATGAGCAGTTCTTC
cdr3_aa: CASSSRGGAGYNEQFF

clone_size: once
j_call: TRBJ2-6
v_call: TRBV28
d_call: TRBD1
cdr3_nt: TGTGCCAGCAGTTTGGGACAGGGCAGCTCTGGGGCCAACGTCCTGACTTTC
cdr3_aa: CASSLGQGSSGANVLTF

clone_size: .
j_call: TRBJ2-7
v_call: TRBV21-1
d_call: .
cdr3_nt: TGTGCCAGTCGTCCCCTGCGGAACGGGAGTCACGAGCAGTACTTC
cdr3_aa: CASRPLRNGSHEQYF

clone_size: .
j_call: TRBJ2-7
v_call: TRBV29-1
d_call: TRBD1
cdr3_nt: TGCAGCGCCGGGACAGACTACGAGCAGTACTTC
cdr3_aa: CSAGTDYEQYF

clone_size: few
j_call: TRBJ2-3
v_call: TRBV28
d_call: .
cdr3_nt: TGTGCCAGCCGGGACACTACTGACACAGATACGCAGTATTTT
cdr3_aa: CASRDTTDTDTQYF

clone_size: once
j_call: TRBJ2-1
v_call: TRBV29-1
d_call: TRBD1
cdr3_nt: TGCAGCGTTGTAAAAGGTCTATCCCGGGACAGGCTGTTCTTC
cdr3_aa: CSVVKGLSRDRLFF

clone_size: .
j_call: TRBJ2-2
v_call: TRBV19
d_call: TRBD1
cdr3_nt: TGTGCCAGTAAACTGGGACAGGCGAACACCGGGGAGCTGTTTTTT
cdr3_aa: CASKLGQANTGELFF

clone_size: .
j_call: TRBJ1-5
v_call: TRBV2
d_call: TRBD1
cdr3_nt: TGTGCCAGCAGTGGGACAGGGGCACCCGTTCAGCCCCAGCATTTT
cdr3_aa: CASSGTGAPVQPQHF

clone_size: .
j_call: TRBJ2-7
v_call: TRBV7-9
d_call: TRBD1
cdr3_nt: TGTGCCAGCACCGCCTGGGACAGTTCCTACGAGCAGTACTTC
cdr3_aa: CASTAWDSSYEQYF

clone_size: .
j_call: TRBJ2-5
v_call: TRBV5-1
d_call: .
cdr3_nt: TGCGCCAGCAGCTTGAACCGCGGGGGCCCTACGTACCAAGAGACCCAGTACTTC
cdr3_aa: CASSLNRGGPTYQETQYF

clone_size: .
j_call: TRBJ2-3
v_call: TRBV5-4
d_call: TRBD1
cdr3_nt: TGTGCCAGCAGCTCGCTAGGGACAGACACAGATACGCAGTATTTT
cdr3_aa: CASSSLGTDTDTQYF

clone_size: .
j_call: TRBJ1-2
v_call: TRBV21-1
d_call: .
cdr3_nt: TGTGCCAGCAGCGCCGGGGGAGGGAACACCTTC
cdr3_aa: CASSAGGGNTF

clone_size: .
j_call: TRBJ2-1
v_call: TRBV5-4
d_call: .
cdr3_nt: TGTGCCAGCAGCACTCGGACTTACAATGAGCAGTTCTTC
cdr3_aa: CASSTRTYNEQFF

clone_size: few
j_call: TRBJ1-4
v_call: TRBV7-9
d_call: .
cdr3_nt: TGTGCCAGCAGCTTCTTGGACCCCTTTGGGCCTCGGGAAGAAAAACTGTTTTTT
cdr3_aa: CASSFLDPFGPREEKLFF

clone_size: .
j_call: TRBJ2-5
v_call: TRBV19
d_call: TRBD1
cdr3_nt: TGTGCCAGTAGTATAGATGGGGAGGGACAGGGGGCAGAGACCCAGTACTTC
cdr3_aa: CASSIDGEGQGAETQYF

clone_size: .
j_call: TRBJ2-3
v_call: TRBV7-3
d_call: TRBD2
cdr3_nt: TGTGCCAGCAGCCCTAGCGGGGGGGTAGCAGATACGCAGTATTTT
cdr3_aa: CASSPSGGVADTQYF

clone_size: .
j_call: TRBJ2-7
v_call: TRBV7-9
d_call: .
cdr3_nt: TGTGCCAGCAGCTTGGGCCTAGCGTCACCCTACGAGCAGTACTTC
cdr3_aa: CASSLGLASPYEQYF

clone_size: .
j_call: TRBJ1-2
v_call: TRBV5-4
d_call: .
cdr3_nt: TGTGCCAGCAGCTTAGGAGGAACTAACTATGGCTACACCTTC
cdr3_aa: CASSLGGTNYGYTF

clone_size: .
j_call: TRBJ1-5
v_call: TRBV5-4
d_call: .
cdr3_nt: TGTGCCAGCAGCTTGGTGGGGGCGGGTCAGCCCCAGCATTTT
cdr3_aa: CASSLVGAGQPQHF

clone_size: .
j_call: TRBJ2-7
v_call: TRBV28
d_call: .
cdr3_nt: TGTGCCAGCAGTTTATGGGACAGCCGAGATAGAAGCGAGCAGTACTTC
cdr3_aa: CASSLWDSRDRSEQYF

clone_size: .
j_call: TRBJ1-1
v_call: TRBV10-3
d_call: TRBD1
cdr3_nt: TGTGCCACCTTAAGGGACAGGCCGGATGAAGCTTTCTTT
cdr3_aa: CATLRDRPDEAFF

clone_size: .
j_call: TRBJ2-1
v_call: TRBV9
d_call: .
cdr3_nt: TGTGCCAGCACCTCGGCGGAATACAATGAGCAGTTCTTC
cdr3_aa: CASTSAEYNEQFF

clone_size: .
j_call: TRBJ2-3
v_call: TRBV14
d_call: TRBD1
cdr3_nt: TGTGCCAGCAGCCTAACAGGGGGCGTTAGGACAGATACGCAGTATTTT
cdr3_aa: CASSLTGGVRTDTQYF

clone_size: few
j_call: TRBJ2-6
v_call: TRBV30
d_call: .
cdr3_nt: TGTGCCTGGAGTGGGGGGGCTGGGGCCAACGTCCTGACTTTC
cdr3_aa: CAWSGGAGANVLTF

clone_size: .
j_call: TRBJ2-1
v_call: TRBV5-4
d_call: .
cdr3_nt: TGTGCCAGCCGTCGGGGGGCTCTCGATTACAATGAGCAGTTCTTC
cdr3_aa: CASRRGALDYNEQFF

clone_size: .
j_call: TRBJ1-3
v_call: TRBV7-9
d_call: .
cdr3_nt: TGTGCCAGCACGTGGGCACGGGGCTCTGGAAACACCATATATTTT
cdr3_aa: CASTWARGSGNTIYF

clone_size: .
j_call: TRBJ2-7
v_call: TRBV9
d_call: .
cdr3_nt: TGTGCCAGCAGCGTCCCGCATTACCCGAGGTCCTACGAGCAGTACTTC
cdr3_aa: CASSVPHYPRSYEQYF

clone_size: few
j_call: TRBJ1-2
v_call: TRBV7-2
d_call: .
cdr3_nt: TGTGCCAGCAGCCTACCCGACATTCCCGGCTACACCTTC
cdr3_aa: CASSLPDIPGYTF

clone_size: .
j_call: TRBJ1-1
v_call: TRBV2
d_call: .
cdr3_nt: TGTGCCAGCAGCGGGGGTCCTGAAGCTTTCTTT
cdr3_aa: CASSGGPEAFF

clone_size: few
j_call: TRBJ1-5
v_call: TRBV11-2
d_call: TRBD1
cdr3_nt: TGTGCCAGCAGCTACTCCACACGCGGACAGGGGGCGTTCGATCAGCCCCAGCATTTT
cdr3_aa: CASSYSTRGQGAFDQPQHF

clone_size: .
j_call: TRBJ1-4
v_call: TRBV30
d_call: TRBD1
cdr3_nt: TGTGCCTGGAGTGAATATCCAGGGGGTAATGAAAAACTGTTTTTT
cdr3_aa: CAWSEYPGGNEKLFF

clone_size: .
j_call: TRBJ1-2
v_call: TRBV6-5
d_call: TRBD1
cdr3_nt: TGTGCCAGCAGCTTGACAGGGCCCTATGGCTACACCTTC
cdr3_aa: CASSLTGPYGYTF

clone_size: .
j_call: TRBJ1-6
v_call: TRBV30
d_call: TRBD1
cdr3_nt: TGTGCCTGGAGCGCGGGACAGGCTCTTAATTCACCCCTCCACTTT
cdr3_aa: CAWSAGQALNSPLHF

clone_size: .
j_call: TRBJ1-2
v_call: TRBV2
d_call: TRBD1
cdr3_nt: TGTGCCAGCAGGAAGGGACAGGGGGGCTATGGCTACACCTTC
cdr3_aa: CASRKGQGGYGYTF

clone_size: .
j_call: TRBJ1-1
v_call: TRBV11-2
d_call: TRBD1
cdr3_nt: TGTGCCAGCACCCGTCCGGGACAGGGAAACACTGAAGCTTTCTTT
cdr3_aa: CASTRPGQGNTEAFF

clone_size: .
j_call: TRBJ1-2
v_call: TRBV12-5
d_call: TRBD1
cdr3_nt: TGTGCTAGTGGCAACCCCGACAGGGTTCGCAACTTC
cdr3_aa: CASGNPDRVRNF

clone_size: few
j_call: TRBJ1-1
v_call: TRBV4-1
d_call: .
cdr3_nt: TGCGCCAGCAGCCCCCCTCCTTGGCGGGCAGAGGCTGAAGCTTTCTTT
cdr3_aa: CASSPPPWRAEAEAFF

clone_size: few
j_call: TRBJ1-1
v_call: TRBV7-8
d_call: .
cdr3_nt: TGTGCCAGCAGCTTAACGAGACAGACATTAATGAACACTGAAGCTTTCTTT
cdr3_aa: CASSLTRQTLMNTEAFF